This T cell receptor beta chain was sequenced for a study of T cell responses to AZD1222 COVID-19 vaccine. Trimming took 6 bases from V and 5 from J, leaving 11 bases between them. This CDR3 comprises 13 residues. CDR1 is MNHEY and CDR2 is SVGEGT in the germline V gene. The repertoire was sequenced with immunoSEQ multiplex PCR; TCRdb's copy has only in-frame clones and lacks some. The sample yields around 99,000 clones, 90% to 95% seen once. Pooled together were second doses at about 4 or about 12 weeks. The sample in question was peripheral blood, obtained 28 days after the second AZD1222 dose. The clonotype was recovered from an adult who received the AZD1222 COVID-19 vaccine. The chain joins TRBV6-2 or TRBV6-3 to TRBJ2-1; D possibly corresponds to TRBD2 (5 bases). In DNA form, the CDR3 reads TGTGCCAGCAGCCCACTAGAACACAATGAGCAGTTCTTC. It translates to CASSPLEHNEQFF.